This TCR beta chain is from a study of human T cells and chemical hapten exposure. Study-wide background: Slight volume differences across pooled libraries mainly accounted for varying per-sample TCR yields. General study findings and limits: Expanded TCR sets contained significantly more large CDR3 similarity clusters than controls.

Within the library, unique molecular identifiers were attached to each individual cDNA molecule. TCRdb reanalysed the RACE reads using MiXCR and keeps one entry per CDR3 protein. The table lists just over 350,000 distinct CDR3 sequences, around 6% of them singletons. The time point denotes: patch test 2, 6 weeks after DPC sensitization. Treatment indicated: therapeutic diphenylcyclopropenone sensitization with weekly scalp DPC. This clonotype was seen a handful of times. Its target is unknown. The sequence derives from a woman aged 18-29 years with alopecia areata. Some clones in this sample may be carry-over from other donors' samples. The sample in question was whole blood, obtained in connection with sensitization to the hapten diphenylcyclopropenone (DPC).

The chain's CDR3 is CASSLGTSGVNFQETQYF. CDR3 bases: TGTGCCAGCAGTCTCGGGACTAGCGGGGTAAATTTCCAAGAGACCCAGTACTTC. The genes are TRBV12-3 or TRBV12-4 and TRBJ2-5; 13 nucleotides match TRBD2. CDR3 length: 18 residues. With V trimmed by 5 bases and J by 1 base, 10 bases remained unmatched.